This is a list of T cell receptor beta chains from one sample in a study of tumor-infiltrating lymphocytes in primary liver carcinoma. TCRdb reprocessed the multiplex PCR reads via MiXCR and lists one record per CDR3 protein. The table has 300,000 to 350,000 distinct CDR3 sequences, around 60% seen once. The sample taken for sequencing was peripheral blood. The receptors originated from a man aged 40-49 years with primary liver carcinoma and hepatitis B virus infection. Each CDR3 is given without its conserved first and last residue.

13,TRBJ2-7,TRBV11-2,AISPGLALSYEQY
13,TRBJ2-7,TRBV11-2,ASSLVRTISYEQY
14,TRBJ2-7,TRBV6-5,ASRSETRGGSYEQY
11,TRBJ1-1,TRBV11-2,ARSPDLVLGAF
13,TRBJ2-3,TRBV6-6,ASGYGGGVTDTQY
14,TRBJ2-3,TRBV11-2,ASSPPTSGSTDRQY
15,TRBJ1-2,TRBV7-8,ASSPRTRYSSGYGYT
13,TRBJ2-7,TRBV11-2,ADSRGTSGNYEQY
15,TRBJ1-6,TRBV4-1,ASSQELLSSYNSPLH
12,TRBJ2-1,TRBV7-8,ASSSRQGPVEQF
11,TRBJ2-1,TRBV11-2,ASSTQNGGEQF
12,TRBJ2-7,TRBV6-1,ASSGHRGRIEQY
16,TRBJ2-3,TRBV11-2,ASSSHPRTSGTTDTQY
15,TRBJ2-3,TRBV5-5,ASSSPPFGLRTDTQY
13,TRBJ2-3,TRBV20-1,SAYRLAASTDTQY
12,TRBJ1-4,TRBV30,AWSVPRPGKKLF
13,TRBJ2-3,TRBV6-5,ASSKLAGRGDTQY
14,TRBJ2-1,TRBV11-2,ARSLRSSGQTNEQS
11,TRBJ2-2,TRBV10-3,AISEWGTGELF
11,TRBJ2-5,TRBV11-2,ASTRSGTGTQY
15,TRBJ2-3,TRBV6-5,ASSHRTGTGETDTQF
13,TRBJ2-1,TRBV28,ASSSTGTNYNEQF
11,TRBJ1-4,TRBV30,AWERQGAEKLF
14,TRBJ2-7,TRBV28,ASSPWILAGDYEQY
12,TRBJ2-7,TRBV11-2,ASSLGTGGRGQY
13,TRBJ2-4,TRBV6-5,ASRARTDEGNIQY
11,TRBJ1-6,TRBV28,ASTGMRNSPLH
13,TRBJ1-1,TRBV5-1,ASSYVKLGGTEAF
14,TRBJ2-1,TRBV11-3,ASSLGGQGAYSKQF